One and the same sample provided the 28 T cell receptor beta chains below, sequenced in a study of cytomegalovirus exposure and HLA in healthy donors. Assay used: immunoSEQ multiplex PCR; TCRdb lists only in-frame clones, some missing. The sample includes a few hundred thousand clones, roughly nine tenths seen only once; the top ten take about 11%. The sequencing sample was made of PBMCs. The receptors derive from a man aged 18 to 35 in good health and CMV-seropositive.

The V and J genes are TRBV5-1 and TRBJ1-1, with 9 bases fitting TRBD1. The CDR3 spans 15 residues. Trimming cost V 4 bases and J 3 bases; bases outside gene matches: 7. Per germline, CDR1 SGHRS and CDR2 YFSETQ. The CDR3 sequence is CASSPGTGSYTEAFF. In nucleotides, the CDR3 is TGCGCCAGCAGCCCGGGGACAGGGTCTTACACTGAAGCTTTCTTT.

A single count supports this clone. The chain couples TRBV7-9 to TRBJ2-1, with D tentatively TRBD2 (6 bases). From germline, CDR1 is SEHNR and CDR2 FQNEAQ (reference sequence). Trimming shortened V by 0 bases and J by 3 bases, and 15 bases separated the two germline ends. This CDR3 comprises 17 residues. The CDR3 protein is CASSLAYVEEGYNEQFF. The CDR3 DNA is TGTGCCAGCAGCTTAGCGTATGTCGAGGAGGGCTACAATGAGCAGTTCTTC.

The V and J genes are TRBV20-1 and TRBJ2-7; D assignment may be TRBD1 or TRBD2 (6 bases each). Trimming took 1 base from V and 6 from J, leaving 7 bases between them. Germline V gives CDR1 DFQATT, CDR2 SNEGSKA (reference sequence). This CDR3 has 11 amino acids. The CDR3 nucleotides are TGCAGTGCTAGAGGGGGGGCCGAGCAGTACTTC. Its translation: CSARGGAEQYF.

This clone was counted once. CDR3 loop: CAIRSTGPGELFF. CDR3 sequence (DNA): TGTGCCATCAGGTCAACAGGGCCCGGGGAGCTGTTTTTT. V and J are TRBV10-3 and TRBJ2-2; possibly TRBD1 for D (6 bases). Germline CDR1 ENHRY, CDR2 SYGVKD. This CDR3 contains 13 residues. V gave up 6 bases and J gave up 6 bases, with 11 bases separating them.

The rearrangement joins TRBV6-6 to TRBJ2-2; D call uncertain. The CDR3 runs to 11 residues. Germline values: CDR1 MNHNY, CDR2 SVGAGI (reference sequence). V lost 2 bases, J lost 6 bases, and 1 base lay in between. CDR3 protein: CASSYAGELFF. Written as DNA, the CDR3 is TGTGCCAGCAGTTACGCCGGGGAGCTGTTTTTT.

This chain joins TRBV9 and TRBJ2-1, with TRBD2 matching 8 bases. The CDR3 runs 16 residues. Germline CDR1 reads SGDLS; CDR2 reads YYNGEE. After removal of 0 bases from V and 7 bases from J, the junction contained 9 bases not matched to a gene. The CDR3 coding sequence is TGTGCCAGCAGCGTAGAACCAGCGGGAGTAGGTAATGAGCAGTTCTTC. It translates to CASSVEPAGVGNEQFF. Drawing the rest from reference TRBV9 and TRBJ2-1, the complete variable domain is DSGVTQTPKHLITATGQRVTLRCSPRSGDLSVYWYQQSLDQGLQFLIQYYNGEERAKGNILERFSAQQFPDLHSELNLSSLELGDSALYFCASSVEPAGVGNEQFFGPGTRLTVL.

The V gene is TRBV6-5, the J gene TRBJ1-1; D remains unclear. The V end lost 6 bases, the J end lost 1 base, and 12 bases lay between the germline ends. Germline assignment: CDR1 MNHEY and CDR2 SVGAGI. The CDR3 sequence is 14 residues long. CDR3 in amino acids: CASRPAVRNTEAFF. The CDR3 DNA follows: TGTGCCAGCAGGCCGGCGGTGCGGAACACTGAAGCTTTCTTT.

In this sample, this clone turned up a few times. At the DNA level, this CDR3 is encoded by other sequences in the same sample as well. The CDR3 DNA reads as TGTGCCAGCAGTGGGGACTACGAGCAGTACTTC. Translation: CASSGDYEQYF. The V gene is TRBV28, the J gene TRBJ2-7; no firm D call. V was clipped by 5 bases and J by 3 bases, with 5 bases between them. There are 11 residues in the CDR3. The V gene's germline CDR1 is MDHEN and CDR2 SYDVKM. Complete variable domain (other parts from reference TRBV28 and TRBJ2-7): DVKVTQSSRYLVKRTGEKVFLECVQDMDHENMFWYRQDPGLGLRLIYFSYDVKMKEKGDIPEGYSVSREKKERFSLILESASTNQTSMYLCASSGDYEQYFGPGTRLTVT.

The chain is built from TRBV4-1 and TRBJ1-2; 8 bases are shared with TRBD1. This CDR3 has 15 amino acids. V dropped 4 bases and J dropped 4; count of bases not matched to a gene: 8. CDR1 and CDR2 from the germline V gene are MGHRA and YSYEKL. The CDR3 region has the DNA TGCGCCAGCAGCCCCCGGACAGGGAGATCCTATGGCTACACCTTC. This codes for CASSPRTGRSYGYTF.

This rearrangement joins TRBV5-1 to TRBJ2-5; 8 bases match TRBD2. Per germline, CDR1 SGHRS and CDR2 YFSETQ. The junction had 8 bases not matched to a gene; V was cut back by 0 bases and J by 7 bases. CDR3 length: 15 amino acids. This CDR3 reads CASSLAEGTSGTQYF. The CDR3, as DNA: TGCGCCAGCAGCTTGGCAGAGGGGACTAGTGGGACCCAGTACTTC.

The chain has TRBV5-1 and TRBJ1-1, with unresolved D. Trimming cost V 4 bases and J 4 bases, with 14 bases left between them. The CDR3 has 14 residues. CDR1 is SGHRS and CDR2 is YFSETQ in the germline V gene. CDR3 in DNA: TGCGCCAGCAGCGCCCAGGCGCTGGGCACTGAAGCTTTCTTT. It is translated as CASSAQALGTEAFF.

This clone was observed a handful of times. The chain joins TRBV5-1 to TRBJ1-1, with D perhaps matching TRBD1 (6 bases). This CDR3 spans 14 amino acids. CDR1 and CDR2 from the germline V gene are SGHRS and YFSETQ. The V end lost 4 bases, the J end lost 4 bases, and 14 bases lay between the germline ends. CDR3 sequence reads: CASSQLGGGTEAFF. In DNA, the CDR3 is TGCGCCAGCAGCCAACTGGGAGGGGGCACTGAAGCTTTCTTT.

V is TRBV6-5 and J is TRBJ1-2, with TRBD1 matching over 7 bases. Germline V CDR1 and CDR2: MNHEY, SVGAGI. The V and J ends lost 6 bases and 0 bases, in that order; junction bases with no gene match: 4. The CDR3 contains 14 residues. The CDR3, as DNA: TGTGCCAGCAGGTCGGGACAGTCTAACTATGGCTACACCTTC. As protein: CASRSGQSNYGYTF.

The chain joins TRBV11-2 to TRBJ2-7; D is tentatively TRBD1 or TRBD2 (5 bases each). Germline V gene lookup returns CDR1 SGHAT and CDR2 FQNNGV. CDR3 length equals 16 residues. Trimming left V 5 bases short and J 2 bases short, with 19 bases between. This chain's CDR3 is CASSPIKGQGPYEQYF. CDR3 nucleotide sequence: TGTGCCAGCAGCCCCATTAAGGGCCAGGGACCCTACGAGCAGTACTTC.

This chain joins TRBV6-5 and TRBJ2-1, with 9 bases identical to TRBD1. Trimming removed 3 bases from V and 2 bases from J; junction bases left unmatched: 2. The germline V gene has CDR1 MNHEY and CDR2 SVGAGI. The CDR3 has 15 amino acids. The CDR3 DNA follows: TGTGCCAGCAGTTATGGGACAGGGACCTACAATGAGCAGTTCTTC. This translates into CASSYGTGTYNEQFF.

The V call is TRBV5-1, the J call TRBJ2-5, with a tentative D call TRBD2 (6 bases). Germline-derived CDR1 and CDR2 are SGHRS and YFSETQ. V was clipped by 2 bases and J by 5 bases, with 19 bases between them. CDR3 length: 16 amino acids. The CDR3 loop is CASSLQPGVDQETQYF. The DNA of the CDR3 is TGCGCCAGCAGCTTACAACCGGGAGTGGATCAGGAGACCCAGTACTTC.

The chain carries TRBV7-3 and TRBJ2-1; TRBD2 might be the D (5 bases). This CDR3 has 13 amino acids. The V gene lost 4 bases and the J gene lost 9 bases, with 13 bases spanning the gap. Germline values: CDR1 SGHTA, CDR2 FQGTGA. CDR3 sequence reads: CASSSPGLGEQFF. CDR3 bases: TGTGCCAGCAGCTCCCCGGGGTTGGGTGAGCAGTTCTTC.

The chain has TRBV2 and TRBJ1-5; TRBD1 is a possible D gene (5 bases). Germline loops: CDR1 SNHLY, CDR2 FYNNEI. V lost 0 bases and J lost 2, with 11 bases in between. The CDR3 runs 16 residues. The chain's CDR3 is CASSEARLGGNQPQHF. CDR3 nucleotides: TGTGCCAGCAGTGAAGCGCGGTTGGGGGGCAATCAGCCCCAGCATTTT.

The genes are TRBV7-2 and TRBJ1-5; no firm D call. CDR1 and CDR2 from the germline V gene are SGHTA and FQGNSA. Trimming cost V 1 base and J 0 bases, with 7 bases left between them. The CDR3 runs to 15 residues. CDR3 bases: TGTGCCAGCAGCTTAGTGTCCTATAGCAATCAGCCCCAGCATTTT. Translation: CASSLVSYSNQPQHF. Filled out from reference TRBV7-2 and TRBJ1-5, the complete variable domain reads GAGVSQSPSNKVTEKGKDVELRCDPISGHTALYWYRQSLGQGLEFLIYFQGNSAPDKSGLPSDRFSAERTGGSVSTLTIQRTQQEDSAVYLCASSLVSYSNQPQHFGDGTRLSIL.

The chain combines TRBV28 with TRBJ1-1, with D tentatively TRBD1 (5 bases). V lost 10 bases and J lost 2, with 8 bases in between. Germline CDR1 reads MDHEN; CDR2 reads SYDVKM. This CDR3 has 11 amino acids. The CDR3 loop is CATQGNTEAFF. The CDR3 DNA follows: TGTGCCACTCAGGGAAACACTGAAGCTTTCTTT.

V gene TRBV28 combines with J gene TRBJ2-5; D tentatively reads TRBD1 or TRBD2 (6 bases each). Trimming pared 3 bases from V and 7 bases from J, leaving 15 bases between. Germline CDR1 and CDR2: MDHEN and SYDVKM. This CDR3 has 14 amino acids. The CDR3 here is CASSFPGATVTQYF. In nucleotides, the CDR3 is TGTGCCAGCAGTTTTCCGGGGGCGACGGTGACCCAGTACTTC.

CDR3 sequence (DNA): TGCGCCAGCAGCCCAGCCCGGACTAGCGGCATCTACGAGCAGTACTTC. Protein product: CASSPARTSGIYEQYF. J is TRBJ2-7 and V is TRBV5-1, with 10 positions matching TRBD2. The CDR3 contains 16 residues. Trimming removed 4 bases from V and 3 bases from J; junction bases left unmatched: 10. Germline V gives CDR1 SGHRS, CDR2 YFSETQ.

The chain recombines TRBV6-5 with TRBJ1-5; D gene ambiguous. The V end lost 0 bases, the J end lost 7 bases, and 13 bases lay between the germline ends. Germline values: CDR1 MNHEY, CDR2 SVGAGI. The CDR3 loop spans 15 amino acids. The CDR3 loop is CASSYSSRETQPQHF. CDR3 DNA: TGTGCCAGCAGTTACTCGTCGAGGGAGACGCAGCCCCAGCATTTT.

The V and J genes are TRBV5-1 and TRBJ2-1; the D gene could be TRBD1 or TRBD2 (5 bases each). Per the germline V gene, CDR1 is SGHRS and CDR2 is YFSETQ. The CDR3 spans 16 residues. Between the trimmed V and J ends, which lost 0 bases and 9 bases, there was a span of 19 bases. The CDR3: CASSLDDPGPVSEQFF. DNA of the CDR3: TGCGCCAGCAGCTTGGATGATCCGGGACCGGTGAGTGAGCAGTTCTTC.

J is TRBJ2-1 and V is TRBV11-2, with TRBD2 matching 7 bases. The V gene end was trimmed by 5 bases and the J gene end by 5 bases; junction bases not matched to a gene: 6. This CDR3 spans 14 amino acids. CDR1 is SGHAT, CDR2 FQNNGV, per germline. The CDR3 bases are TGTGCCAGCAGCAATCCTCGGGGGGACAATGAGCAGTTCTTC. This encodes CASSNPRGDNEQFF.

The genes are TRBV27 and TRBJ2-1; the D is unclear. This CDR3 region has 15 residues. From germline, CDR1 is MNHEY and CDR2 SMNVEV (reference sequence). Trimming left V 6 bases short and J 0 bases short, with 12 bases between. The CDR3 loop reads CASSRRTSSYNEQFF. In DNA form, the CDR3 reads TGTGCCAGCAGCCGCCGGACCAGCTCCTACAATGAGCAGTTCTTC.

The CDR3 protein is CASGDSGNQPQHF. The CDR3 DNA is TGTGCCAGTGGGGACAGTGGCAATCAGCCCCAGCATTTT. The J gene is TRBJ1-5, the V gene TRBV19; TRBD1 aligns across 7 bases. Looked up from germline, CDR1 is LNHDA and CDR2 is SQIVND (reference sequence). CDR3 size: 13 residues. The trim removed 8 bases at V and 2 bases at J, leaving 3 bases unmatched. Filled out from reference TRBV19 and TRBJ1-5, the complete variable domain reads DGGITQSPKYLFRKEGQNVTLSCEQNLNHDAMYWYRQDPGQGLRLIYYSQIVNDFQKGDIAEGYSVSREKKESFPLTVTSAQKNPTAFYLCASGDSGNQPQHFGDGTRLSIL.

CDR3 loop: CASSLFRGTQPQHF. The CDR3 bases are TGTGCCAGCAGCTTATTTCGGGGTACCCAGCCCCAGCATTTT. The V and J genes are TRBV7-6 and TRBJ1-5; D is undetermined. Germline values: CDR1 SGHVS, CDR2 FNYEAQ. V lost 2 bases, J lost 7 bases, and 12 bases lay in between. This CDR3 is built from 14 residues.